In its sample, the clone carrying this T cell receptor (beta chain) is medium-sized. This entry comes from a study of blood T cell repertoires in COVID-19. Per the original methods: The authors estimated nucleated cell counts from reference gene primer amplification. Sequencing was performed with immunoSEQ multiplex PCR; in TCRdb, only in-frame clones are kept and a portion is missing. That table gives V, J and clone size, and the DNA gave D and trimming. The data contain 70,000 or so clones, around 86% of them singletons. The CDR3 totals 20 residues. The V gene end was trimmed by 1 base and the J gene end by 9 bases; junction bases not matched to a gene: 20. Per the germline V gene, CDR1 is MNHEY and CDR2 is SMNVEV (reference sequence).

The sequenced material came from peripheral blood. The TCR sequence derives from a man under 40 with acute or convalescent COVID-19. V and J are TRBV27 and TRBJ1-6; 8 nucleotides align to TRBD1. CDR3 sequence reads: CASSLFSPPTWTGRGSPLHF. CDR3 in DNA: TGTGCCAGCAGTTTATTCAGCCCCCCGACCTGGACAGGGAGGGGTTCACCCCTCCACTTT.